This record concerns one TCR beta chain sequence. What it binds is not known. Data came from immunoSEQ multiplex PCR; TCRdb stores just in-frame clones and leaves some out. In the table there are some 72,000 clones, roughly four fifths of which are singletons. This entry belongs to a study of T cells in localized non-small cell lung cancer. Germline V gene lookup returns CDR1 ENHRY and CDR2 SYGVKD. This CDR3 region has 15 residues. Trimming pared 0 bases from V and 8 bases from J, leaving 15 bases between. Study results and limitations: Higher adjacent-lung clonality was associated with shorter survival. Adjacent lung tissue had a median about 57 of the top 100 clones found in the tumor.

This material consisted of peripheral blood, taken before any cancer treatment. The TCR comes from a man aged 40-75 years with stage I lung adenocarcinoma. The gene calls are TRBV10-3 and TRBJ2-3; maybe TRBD1 (5 bases). CDR3 sequence reads: CAISESQGRAPTQYF. CDR3 DNA: TGTGCCATCAGTGAGTCGCAGGGTAGAGCTCCTACGCAGTATTTT.